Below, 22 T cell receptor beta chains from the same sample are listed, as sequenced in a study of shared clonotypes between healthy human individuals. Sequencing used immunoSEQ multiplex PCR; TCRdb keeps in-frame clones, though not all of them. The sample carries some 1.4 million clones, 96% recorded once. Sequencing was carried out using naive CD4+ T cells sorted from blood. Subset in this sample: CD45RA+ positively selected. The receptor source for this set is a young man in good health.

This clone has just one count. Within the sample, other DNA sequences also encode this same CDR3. The CDR3 nucleotides read TGTGCCAGCAGTATAGCGGGAGGTTCCTACGAGCAGTACTTC. It translates to CASSIAGGSYEQYF. The rearrangement uses TRBV25-1 and TRBJ2-7, with 10 bases aligning to TRBD2. CDR3 length: 14 amino acids. CDR1 and CDR2 (germline): MGHDK, SYGVNS. V was clipped by 5 bases and J by 1 base; unmatched bases: 2.

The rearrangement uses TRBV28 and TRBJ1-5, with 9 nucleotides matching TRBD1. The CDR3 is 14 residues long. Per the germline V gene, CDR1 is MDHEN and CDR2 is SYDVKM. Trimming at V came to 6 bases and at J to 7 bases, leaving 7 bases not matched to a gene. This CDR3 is CASSLQGAVQPQHF. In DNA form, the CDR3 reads TGTGCCAGCAGCCTACAGGGGGCAGTACAGCCCCAGCATTTT.

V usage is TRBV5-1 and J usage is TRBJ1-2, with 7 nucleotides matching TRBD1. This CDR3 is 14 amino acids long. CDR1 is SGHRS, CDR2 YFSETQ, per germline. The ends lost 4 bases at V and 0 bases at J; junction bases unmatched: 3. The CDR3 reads CASSKGQSNYGYTF. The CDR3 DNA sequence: TGCGCCAGCAGCAAGGGACAGTCTAACTATGGCTACACCTTC.

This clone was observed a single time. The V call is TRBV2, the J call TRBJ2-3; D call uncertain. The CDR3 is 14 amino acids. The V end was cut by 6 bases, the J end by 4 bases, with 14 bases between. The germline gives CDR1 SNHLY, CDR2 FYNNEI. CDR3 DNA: TGTGCCAGCAGCCCCGGTACCACCTCAGATACGCAGTATTTT. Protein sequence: CASSPGTTSDTQYF.

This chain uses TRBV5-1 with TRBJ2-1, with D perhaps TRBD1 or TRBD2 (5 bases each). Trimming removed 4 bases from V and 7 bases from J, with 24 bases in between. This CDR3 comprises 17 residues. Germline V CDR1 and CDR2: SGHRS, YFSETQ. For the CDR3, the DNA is TGCGCCAGCAGCCTCGGGGCCTTCGCTGGGGTAGTGAATGAGCAGTTCTTC. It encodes CASSLGAFAGVVNEQFF.

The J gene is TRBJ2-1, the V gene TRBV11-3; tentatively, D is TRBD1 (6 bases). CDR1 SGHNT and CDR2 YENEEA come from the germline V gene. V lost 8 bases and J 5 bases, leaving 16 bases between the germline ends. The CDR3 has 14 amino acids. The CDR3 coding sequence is TGTGCCAGCTTGAACAGGGCCGGCAACAATGAGCAGTTCTTC. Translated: CASLNRAGNNEQFF. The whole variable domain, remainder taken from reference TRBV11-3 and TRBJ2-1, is EAGVVQSPRYKIIEKKQPVAFWCNPISGHNTLYWYLQNLGQGPELLIRYENEEAVDDSQLPKDRFSAERLKGVDSTLKIQPAELGDSAVYLCASLNRAGNNEQFFGPGTRLTVL.

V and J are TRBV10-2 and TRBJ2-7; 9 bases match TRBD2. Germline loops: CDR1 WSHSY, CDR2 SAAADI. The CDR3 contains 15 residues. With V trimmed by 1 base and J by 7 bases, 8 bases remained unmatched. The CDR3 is CASSEFLAGVNEQYF. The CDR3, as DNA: TGCGCCAGCAGTGAGTTCTTAGCGGGAGTTAATGAGCAGTACTTC.

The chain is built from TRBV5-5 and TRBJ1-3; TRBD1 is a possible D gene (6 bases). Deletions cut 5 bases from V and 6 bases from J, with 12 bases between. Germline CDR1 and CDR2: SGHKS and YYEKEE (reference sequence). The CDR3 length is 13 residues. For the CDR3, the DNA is TGTGCCAGCAGTCCCGGACAGACAAACACCATATATTTT. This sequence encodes CASSPGQTNTIYF.

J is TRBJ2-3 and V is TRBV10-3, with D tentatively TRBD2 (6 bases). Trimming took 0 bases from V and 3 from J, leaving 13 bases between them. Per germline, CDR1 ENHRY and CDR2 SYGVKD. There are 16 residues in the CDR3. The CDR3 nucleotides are TGTGCCATCAGTGAGTCAACCGGGAGCGGGACAGATACGCAGTATTTT. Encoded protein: CAISESTGSGTDTQYF.

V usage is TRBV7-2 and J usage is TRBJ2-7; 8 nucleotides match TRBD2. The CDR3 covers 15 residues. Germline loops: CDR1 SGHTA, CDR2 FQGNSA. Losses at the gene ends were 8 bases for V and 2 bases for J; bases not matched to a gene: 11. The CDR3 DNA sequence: TGTGCCAGCGCCGTAGGCGGGAGGAACCCCTACGAGCAGTACTTC. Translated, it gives CASAVGGRNPYEQYF. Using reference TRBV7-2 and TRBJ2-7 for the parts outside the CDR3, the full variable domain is GAGVSQSPSNKVTEKGKDVELRCDPISGHTALYWYRQSLGQGLEFLIYFQGNSAPDKSGLPSDRFSAERTGGSVSTLTIQRTQQEDSAVYLCASAVGGRNPYEQYFGPGTRLTVT.

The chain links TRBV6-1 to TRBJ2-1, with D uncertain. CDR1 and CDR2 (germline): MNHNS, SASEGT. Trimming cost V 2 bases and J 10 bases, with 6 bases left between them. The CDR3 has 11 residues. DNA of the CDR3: TGTGCCAGCAGTGAAAGGCGGGAGCAGTTCTTC. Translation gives CASSERREQFF.

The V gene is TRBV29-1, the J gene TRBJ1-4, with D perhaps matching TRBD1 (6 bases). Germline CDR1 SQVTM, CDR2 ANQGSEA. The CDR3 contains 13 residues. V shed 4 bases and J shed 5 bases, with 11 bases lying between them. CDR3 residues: CSVGGQRNEKLFF. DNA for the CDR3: TGCAGCGTTGGAGGACAGCGAAATGAAAAACTGTTTTTT.

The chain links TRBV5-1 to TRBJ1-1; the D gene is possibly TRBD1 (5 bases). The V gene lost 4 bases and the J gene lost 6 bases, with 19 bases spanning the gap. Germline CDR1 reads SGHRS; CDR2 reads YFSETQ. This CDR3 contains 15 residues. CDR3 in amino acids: CASSPGGSSGAEAFF. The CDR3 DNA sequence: TGCGCCAGCAGCCCGGGGGGGAGTTCCGGCGCTGAAGCTTTCTTT.

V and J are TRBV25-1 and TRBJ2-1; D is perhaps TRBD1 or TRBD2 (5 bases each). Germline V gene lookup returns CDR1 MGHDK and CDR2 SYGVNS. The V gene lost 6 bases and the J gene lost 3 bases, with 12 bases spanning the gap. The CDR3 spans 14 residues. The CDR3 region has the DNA TGTGCCAGCAGACCAGGGAGAGGCTACAATGAGCAGTTCTTC. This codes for CASRPGRGYNEQFF.

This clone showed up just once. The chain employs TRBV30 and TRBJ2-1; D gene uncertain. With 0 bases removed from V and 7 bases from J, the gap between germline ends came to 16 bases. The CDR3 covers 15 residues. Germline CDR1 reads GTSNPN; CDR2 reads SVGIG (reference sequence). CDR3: CAWSVRRAIGNEQFF. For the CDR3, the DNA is TGTGCCTGGAGTGTACGGCGAGCTATCGGTAATGAGCAGTTCTTC.

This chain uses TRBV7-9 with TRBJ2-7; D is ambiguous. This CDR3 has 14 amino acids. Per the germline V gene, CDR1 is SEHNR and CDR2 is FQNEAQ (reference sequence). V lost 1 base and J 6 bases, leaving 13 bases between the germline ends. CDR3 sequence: CASSLDPAGVEQYF. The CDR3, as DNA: TGTGCCAGCAGCTTAGATCCGGCAGGTGTCGAGCAGTACTTC.

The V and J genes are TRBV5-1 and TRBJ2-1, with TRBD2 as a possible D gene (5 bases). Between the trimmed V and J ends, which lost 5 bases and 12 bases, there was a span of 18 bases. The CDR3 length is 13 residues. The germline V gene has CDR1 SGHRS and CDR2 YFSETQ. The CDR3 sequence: CASRGGGPGWQFF. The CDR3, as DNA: TGCGCCAGCAGGGGTGGTGGGCCGGGGTGGCAGTTCTTC.

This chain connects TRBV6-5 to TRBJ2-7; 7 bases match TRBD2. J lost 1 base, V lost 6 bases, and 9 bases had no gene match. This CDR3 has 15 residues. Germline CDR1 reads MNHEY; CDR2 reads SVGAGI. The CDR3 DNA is TGTGCCAGCAGGGACACTGGGGGGGTATCCTACGAGCAGTACTTC. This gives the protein CASRDTGGVSYEQYF.

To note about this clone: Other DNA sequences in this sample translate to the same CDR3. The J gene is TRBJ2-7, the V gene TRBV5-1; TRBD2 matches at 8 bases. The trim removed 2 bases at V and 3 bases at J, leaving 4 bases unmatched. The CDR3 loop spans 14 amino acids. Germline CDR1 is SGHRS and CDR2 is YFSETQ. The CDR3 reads CASSLVTSGYEQYF. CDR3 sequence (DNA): TGCGCCAGCAGCTTAGTCACTAGCGGCTACGAGCAGTACTTC.

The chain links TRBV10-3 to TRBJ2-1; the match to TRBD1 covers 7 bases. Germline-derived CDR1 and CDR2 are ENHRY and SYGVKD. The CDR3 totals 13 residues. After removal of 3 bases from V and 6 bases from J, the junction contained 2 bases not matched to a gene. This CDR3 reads CAISDGQANEQFF. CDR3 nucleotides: TGTGCCATCAGTGATGGACAGGCCAATGAGCAGTTCTTC.

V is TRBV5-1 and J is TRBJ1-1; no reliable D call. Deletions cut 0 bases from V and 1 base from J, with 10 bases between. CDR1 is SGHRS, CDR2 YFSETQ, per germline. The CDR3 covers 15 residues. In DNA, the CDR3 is TGCGCCAGCAGCTTGGGAAGACATACGAACACTGAAGCTTTCTTT. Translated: CASSLGRHTNTEAFF.

The CDR3 loop reads CASSLGGGGHNEQFF. The CDR3 DNA reads TGTGCCAGCAGCCTGGGGGGAGGCGGGCACAATGAGCAGTTCTTC. This sequence joins TRBV9 and TRBJ2-1; D may be TRBD2 (6 bases). V lost 4 bases and J 5 bases, leaving 16 bases between the germline ends. The CDR3 length is 15 residues. The germline V gene encodes CDR1 SGDLS and CDR2 YYNGEE.